The 24 T cell receptor beta chains presented below share a single source sample, sequenced in a study of cytomegalovirus exposure and HLA in healthy donors. Amplification used 60 Vbeta primers and 13 Jbeta primers. Profiled with immunoSEQ multiplex PCR; TCRdb holds only in-frame clones, not every one. The table lists around 140,000 clones, 60% to 85% of them singletons, with 1.8% in the top ten. The sample was PBMCs. These receptors came from a female donor in good health and CMV-seropositive.

Regarding this clone: One end of the junction is discordant with germline, which a read error may explain. This chain connects TRBV7-9 to TRBJ2-7, with 7 bases aligning to TRBD1. Germline assignment: CDR1 SEHNR and CDR2 FQNEAQ (reference sequence). This CDR3 comprises 14 residues. The CDR3 DNA is TGTTCCAGCAGAACGACAGGGACCTCCTACGAGCAGTACTTC. It specifies CSSRTTGTSYEQYF.

CDR3 residues: CASLRLAGVDEQFF. In nucleotides, the CDR3 is TGTGCCAGCCTTAGGCTAGCGGGAGTTGATGAGCAGTTCTTC. J is TRBJ2-1 and V is TRBV2; 10 nucleotides align to TRBD2. The J segment lost 8 bases and the V segment lost 8 bases, leaving 9 bases of the junction unmatched. The CDR3 contains 14 residues. Germline CDR1 SNHLY, CDR2 FYNNEI.

This chain's CDR3 is CASSDGITGVSYNSPLHF. CDR3 nucleotides: TGTGCCAGCAGTGATGGAATTACAGGGGTCTCCTATAATTCACCCCTCCACTTT. The chain employs TRBV6-1 and TRBJ1-6; 7 bases are a match to TRBD1. Germline CDR1 MNHNS, CDR2 SASEGT. This CDR3 has 18 residues. Trimming took 3 bases from V and 0 from J; bases not matched to a gene: 8.

The chain has TRBV28 and TRBJ1-2, with D possibly matching TRBD1 (6 bases). This CDR3 spans 13 amino acids. V was pared by 6 bases and J by 4 bases, with 12 bases between. In germline, CDR1 is MDHEN, CDR2 SYDVKM. The CDR3 region has the DNA TGTGCCAGCAGCCCTTCAGGGGTCTATGGCTACACCTTC. This sequence encodes CASSPSGVYGYTF.

CDR3 bases: TGCGCCAGCAGCTTGGCCATTAGGCCTAGCGGGGACACCGGGGAGCTGTTTTTT. Translated, it gives CASSLAIRPSGDTGELFF. This chain joins TRBV5-1 and TRBJ2-2, with 9 bases lining up with TRBD2. The CDR3 runs to 18 residues. V shed 0 bases and J 3 bases; nucleotides not matched to a gene: 9. The germline CDR1 and CDR2 sequences are SGHRS and YFSETQ.

The gene calls are TRBV30 and TRBJ2-3, with TRBD2 identical over 8 bases. The J segment lost 0 bases and the V segment lost 3 bases, leaving 2 bases of the junction unmatched. Per germline, CDR1 GTSNPN and CDR2 SVGIG (reference sequence). The CDR3 is made up of 14 amino acids. The CDR3 loop is CAWRPSGSTDTQYF. The CDR3 DNA reads TGTGCCTGGAGACCTAGCGGGAGCACAGATACGCAGTATTTT. The whole variable domain, remainder taken from reference TRBV30 and TRBJ2-3, is SQTIHQWPATLVQPVGSPLSLECTVEGTSNPNLYWYRQAAGRGLQLLFYSVGIGQISSEVPQNLSASRPQDRQFILSSKKLLLSDSGFYLCAWRPSGSTDTQYFGPGTRLTVL.

The rearrangement uses TRBV19 and TRBJ1-1; 8 nucleotides agree with TRBD1. V lost 6 bases and J lost 1; bases outside the gene matches: 1. CDR3 length equals 13 residues. Germline CDR1 LNHDA, CDR2 SQIVND (reference sequence). The CDR3 DNA is TGTGCCAGTAGAGACAGGGGGAACACTGAAGCTTTCTTT. Translated: CASRDRGNTEAFF.

This chain joins TRBV5-1 and TRBJ2-7; TRBD2 matches at 12 bases. Germline CDR1 SGHRS, CDR2 YFSETQ. Unmatched junction bases numbered 5, after V lost 0 bases and J lost 7 bases. This CDR3 is built from 15 residues. CDR3 in DNA: TGCGCCAGCAGCTTGGTGACTAGCGGGAGTTCGGAGCAGTACTTC. This gives the protein CASSLVTSGSSEQYF.

This chain connects TRBV27 to TRBJ2-2; maybe TRBD1 (6 bases). V was cut by 6 bases and J by 4 bases, with 12 bases left in between. The V gene's germline CDR1 is MNHEY and CDR2 SMNVEV (reference sequence). The CDR3 runs 14 residues. CDR3 sequence reads: CASSLQGLTGELFF. Here the CDR3 DNA reads TGTGCCAGCAGCTTACAGGGCCTCACCGGGGAGCTGTTTTTT.

J is TRBJ2-3 and V is TRBV9; maybe TRBD2 (5 bases). V lost 0 bases, J lost 6 bases, and 5 bases lay in between. Germline CDR1 is SGDLS and CDR2 is YYNGEE. This CDR3 is built from 12 residues. The CDR3 loop reads CASSVAGDTQYF. CDR3 DNA: TGTGCCAGCAGCGTAGCGGGGGATACGCAGTATTTT.

The chain links TRBV28 to TRBJ2-3, with TRBD1 matching 8 bases. In germline, CDR1 is MDHEN, CDR2 SYDVKM. The CDR3 consists of 13 residues. V lost 9 bases to trimming and J lost 1 base; unmatched junction nucleotides: 3. The CDR3 DNA is TGTGCCAGTGGGGACAGGCGCACAGATACGCAGTATTTT. It codes for CASGDRRTDTQYF.

This sequence joins TRBV9 and TRBJ2-1; a possible D gene is TRBD2 (6 bases). Deletions cut 0 bases from V and 8 bases from J, with 6 bases between. This CDR3 has 12 amino acids. Germline CDR1 is SGDLS and CDR2 is YYNGEE. The CDR3 DNA follows: TGTGCCAGCAGCGTAGCGGGAGATGAGCAGTTCTTC. This gives the protein CASSVAGDEQFF.

The chain employs TRBV5-1 and TRBJ2-3; the D is unclear. Trimming shortened V by 5 bases and J by 3 bases, and 7 bases separated the two germline ends. Germline V gene data show CDR1 as SGHRS and CDR2 as YFSETQ. The CDR3 has 12 residues. This CDR3 is CASSPGTDTQYF. The DNA for the CDR3 is TGCGCCAGCAGTCCAGGAACAGATACGCAGTATTTT.

This chain links TRBV7-9 with TRBJ1-6; D gene unclear. Trimming stripped 8 bases from V and 7 bases from J, with 21 bases between. This CDR3 comprises 16 residues. CDR1 SEHNR and CDR2 FQNEAQ come from the germline V gene (reference sequence). Here the CDR3 reads CASPLRPRDLNSPLHF. In nucleotides, the CDR3 is TGTGCCAGCCCTCTGAGGCCAAGAGATCTCAATTCACCCCTCCACTTT.

This sequence joins TRBV25-1 and TRBJ2-2; 11 bases are a match to TRBD2. This CDR3 region has 16 residues. V gave up 5 bases and J gave up 2 bases; unmatched junction bases: 4. Germline CDR1 and CDR2: MGHDK and SYGVNS. The CDR3 loop reads CASSSTSGGNTGELFF. In DNA, the CDR3 is TGTGCCAGCAGTTCAACTAGCGGGGGAAACACCGGGGAGCTGTTTTTT.

There are a few counts of this clone. The chain uses TRBV19 and TRBJ2-1, with a weak D call TRBD2 (6 bases). From germline, CDR1 is LNHDA and CDR2 SQIVND (reference sequence). V was pared by 5 bases and J by 3 bases, with 8 bases between. The CDR3 totals 13 residues. CDR3 residues: CASSAGLYNEQFF. Here the CDR3 DNA reads TGTGCCAGTAGTGCGGGACTCTACAATGAGCAGTTCTTC.

A few counts support this clone. A read error is the likely source, as a far larger clone sits one nucleotide away. This sequence joins TRBV4-2 and TRBJ1-5; D is ambiguous. Looked up from germline, CDR1 is LGHNA and CDR2 is YNFKEQ. V lost 0 bases to trimming and J lost 6 bases, with 15 bases between them. This CDR3 comprises 16 residues. As DNA, the CDR3 is TGTGCCAGCAGCCAAGATAGTCCGGGAAAGGGTCAGCCCCAGCATTTT. Translation gives CASSQDSPGKGQPQHF.

This chain joins TRBV4-2 and TRBJ2-7, with TRBD1 matching 9 bases. V lost 0 bases, J lost 3 bases, and 6 bases stayed unmatched. The CDR3 contains 16 residues. CDR1 and CDR2 (germline): LGHNA, YNFKEQ. This CDR3 reads CASSQDGGQGYYEQYF. The CDR3 DNA is TGTGCCAGCAGCCAAGATGGGGGACAGGGATACTACGAGCAGTACTTC.

The gene calls are TRBV18 and TRBJ2-1; 9 bases map to TRBD2. The CDR3 is 15 residues long. Per germline, CDR1 KGHSH and CDR2 LQKENI. Trimming cost V 3 bases and J 4 bases; bases outside gene matches: 4. CDR3 coding DNA: TGTGCCAGCTCACCTAATAGCGGGAGATACAATGAGCAGTTCTTC. This codes for CASSPNSGRYNEQFF.

The CDR3 region is CASSLTGGREKLFF. The CDR3 coding sequence is TGTGCCAGCAGCTTAACAGGGGGCAGAGAAAAACTGTTTTTT. The rearrangement uses TRBV11-2 and TRBJ1-4; 9 bases match TRBD1. From germline, CDR1 is SGHAT and CDR2 FQNNGV. J gave up 8 bases and V 2 bases, and 3 bases lay outside the gene matches. This CDR3 is built from 14 residues.

The chain couples TRBV6-1 to TRBJ2-2; TRBD1 is a possible D gene (6 bases). V lost 2 bases and J lost 0, with 13 bases in between. CDR1 MNHNS and CDR2 SASEGT come from the germline V gene. The CDR3 loop spans 17 amino acids. CDR3 loop: CASSEFYWTANTGELFF. The CDR3 nucleotides are TGTGCCAGCAGTGAATTCTACTGGACAGCGAACACCGGGGAGCTGTTTTTT.

This rearrangement joins TRBV5-1 to TRBJ2-3; D may be TRBD1 (6 bases). V was shortened by 3 bases and J by 2 bases, with 13 bases between the two germline ends. Germline V gives CDR1 SGHRS, CDR2 YFSETQ. The CDR3 length is 15 residues. CDR3: CASSSTGIHTDTQYF. DNA for the CDR3: TGCGCCAGCAGCTCAACAGGGATACACACAGATACGCAGTATTTT.

In this sample, this clone turned up once. The rearrangement uses TRBV7-2 and TRBJ2-7, with a weak D call TRBD2 (6 bases). Germline CDR1 reads SGHTA; CDR2 reads FQGNSA. CDR3 length: 15 residues. V gave up 6 bases and J gave up 0 bases, with 15 bases separating them. CDR3 region: CASRPRSSGSYEQYF. The CDR3 region has the DNA TGTGCCAGCAGACCCAGAAGTAGCGGCTCCTACGAGCAGTACTTC.

This clone appeared a single time. The gene calls are TRBV5-1 and TRBJ2-1; tentative D call: TRBD1 (6 bases). This CDR3 region has 14 residues. V was cut by 7 bases and J by 5 bases, with 16 bases left in between. CDR1 and CDR2 from the germline V gene are SGHRS and YFSETQ. CDR3 amino acids: CASSMQGTNNEQFF. CDR3 bases: TGCGCCAGCTCTATGCAGGGGACGAACAATGAGCAGTTCTTC.